This is a list of T cell receptor beta chains from one sample in a study of shared clonotypes between healthy human individuals. TCRdb's table, derived via immunoSEQ multiplex PCR, lists solely in-frame clones and lacks some. This sample carries under 1,100,000 clones, around 74% of them seen once, and the ten largest clones take around 1.5%. Sequencing was done on a sample of memory CD4+ T cells sorted from blood. Receptor source: a man younger than 35 in good health. Both conserved end residues are part of each CDR3. The D gene is left open where the match is weak.

d_gene,j_gene,v_gene,CDR3aa
-,TRBJ1-5,TRBV5-6,CASSLSGRYSNQPQHF
TRBD1,TRBJ1-5,TRBV28,CATLSPQGRQPQHF
-,TRBJ1-1,TRBV5-1,CASSFRAANTEAFF
-,TRBJ1-3,TRBV30,CAVEGNSAGNTIYF
-,TRBJ1-1,TRBV18,CASSSAQNTEAFF
TRBD2,TRBJ2-3,TRBV5-1,CASSLAAAGADTQYF
-,TRBJ1-1,TRBV11-2,CASSLDMVNTEAFF
-,TRBJ1-1,TRBV6-5,CASSQANQNTEAFF
-,TRBJ2-1,TRBV5-4,CASSLQVGRDEQFF
TRBD1,TRBJ1-2,TRBV30,CAWSITGEYGYTF
-,TRBJ1-6,TRBV28,CATPGDAGSPLHF
TRBD2,TRBJ2-7,TRBV28,CASSPSSGEYEQYF
-,TRBJ1-4,TRBV5-1,CASSLGDIKIEKLFF
TRBD2,TRBJ2-3,TRBV4-3,CASSQEKREGLTDTQYF
-,TRBJ2-5,TRBV15,CATSSTLLWGRAETQYF
-,TRBJ1-6,TRBV5-4,CASSLGGALLNSPLHF
-,TRBJ2-1,TRBV25-1,CASRSGGVYNEQFF
TRBD1,TRBJ2-1,TRBV5-8,CASSLKQGAVSYNEQFF
TRBD2,TRBJ2-3,TRBV7-2,CASSLASGGTANF
-,TRBJ2-5,TRBV11-2,CASSLGGVSQETQYF
TRBD2,TRBJ2-5,TRBV29-1,CSVTLGGSGETQYF
TRBD1,TRBJ1-4,TRBV30,CAWTGGNEKLFF
TRBD2,TRBJ2-7,TRBV10-1,CASSETRGGPTSGRSYEQYF
-,TRBJ2-5,TRBV11-3,CASSLQPTETQYF
TRBD1,TRBJ1-1,TRBV28,CASRRLGTGGLLDTEAFF
TRBD2,TRBJ2-3,TRBV4-3,CASSQGSGVSTDTQYF
-,TRBJ1-5,TRBV2,CASNLWGPGEQPQHF
-,TRBJ2-2,TRBV27,CASSDHRVSSTGELFF
-,TRBJ2-1,TRBV5-3,CARSRRGGPHSYNEQFF
-,TRBJ2-2,TRBV4-2,CASRVAGTNTGELFF
-,TRBJ1-1,TRBV5-1,CASSNGQPNTEAFF
TRBD2,TRBJ2-3,TRBV5-4,CASSLMFGGSLRQYF
-,TRBJ1-2,TRBV5-1,CASEAQPGNYGYTF
-,TRBJ1-6,TRBV10-3,CAIRTEDNSPLHF
-,TRBJ2-1,TRBV6-1,CASSEIGLRHNEQFF
-,TRBJ1-1,TRBV19,CASSTGTWGTEAFF
-,TRBJ2-3,TRBV5-4,CASSVVSTDTQYF
TRBD2,TRBJ2-3,TRBV18,CASSLSGGGDTQYF
-,TRBJ2-1,TRBV6-1,CASSEVSRLFF
-,TRBJ2-1,TRBV7-8,CASSLEGSSYNEQFF
-,TRBJ2-1,TRBV21-1,CASSKSEGSGGKGGYEQFF
-,TRBJ2-7,TRBV7-9,CASTKGRQSPEQYF
TRBD1,TRBJ1-1,TRBV28,CASSSLFGQVGGTAEAFF
-,TRBJ2-3,TRBV18,CASSPSPRPLSTDTQYF
-,TRBJ2-6,TRBV19,CASSMLSSGANVLTF
-,TRBJ2-1,TRBV5-6,CASSGGHHSYNEQFF
TRBD1,TRBJ2-2,TRBV7-2,CASSLSVAGGRELFF
TRBD2,TRBJ2-1,TRBV4-1,CASKSNPAGGHNEQFF
TRBD1,TRBJ2-3,TRBV2,CASTRDRASTDTQYF
TRBD2,TRBJ2-1,TRBV5-1,CASSFASGSVDEQFF
-,TRBJ1-6,TRBV7-9,CASSASQRSSPLHF
TRBD1,TRBJ2-6,TRBV12-5,CASGLYRTGDPGANVLTF
-,TRBJ1-1,TRBV5-1,CASSLGPPMNTEAFF
-,TRBJ1-3,TRBV4-1,CASSQGSQSSGNTIYF
TRBD2,TRBJ2-1,TRBV5-1,CASSLTSGGHNEQFF
-,TRBJ2-4,TRBV13,CASSGGTDIQYF
-,TRBJ2-6,TRBV30,CAWRVSANVLTF
-,TRBJ2-3,TRBV4-2,CASSQVGGGSTDTQYF
TRBD2,TRBJ2-3,TRBV6-5,CAIKSGGTDTQYF